This TCR beta chain was sequenced for a study of molecular identifiers for immune sequencing clone quantification. Study background: RNA, taken in replicates from around 20,000 or 100,000 naive CD8 cells, was split five ways, with four sequenced. Study-wide results and limits: Clones of above 20 RNA copies carried over 99% of effector molecules; in naive cells they carried under 1%.

Details on this clonotype: What it binds is unknown. At one boundary the junction diverges from the germline segment, which might be a read error.

Sorted naive CD8 T cells, roughly 19,000 to 1,100,000, were sequenced from 10%, 30% or 50% RNA. Germline CDR1 reads MNHEY; CDR2 reads SVGEGT. The CDR3 has 16 amino acids. TCRdb reprocessed the PCR reads via MiXCR and lists one record per CDR3 protein. The table lists about 100,000 distinct CDR3 sequences, 35% of them singletons. What was sequenced was naive CD8+ T cells from blood, with Jurkat cell RNA spiked in. Subset described: FACS-sorted CD8+CD4-CCR7+CD45RA+ naive T cells. The clonotype was recovered from a human donor in good health. Some libraries in this study had Jurkat cell RNA spiked in. The chain uses TRBV6-2 or TRBV6-3 and TRBJ2-2, with 7 positions matching TRBD2. The CDR3 sequence: CASRLADLSNTGKLVF. CDR3 coding DNA: TGTGCCAGCAGGCTAGCGGACCTTTCGAACACCGGGAAGCTGGTTTTT.